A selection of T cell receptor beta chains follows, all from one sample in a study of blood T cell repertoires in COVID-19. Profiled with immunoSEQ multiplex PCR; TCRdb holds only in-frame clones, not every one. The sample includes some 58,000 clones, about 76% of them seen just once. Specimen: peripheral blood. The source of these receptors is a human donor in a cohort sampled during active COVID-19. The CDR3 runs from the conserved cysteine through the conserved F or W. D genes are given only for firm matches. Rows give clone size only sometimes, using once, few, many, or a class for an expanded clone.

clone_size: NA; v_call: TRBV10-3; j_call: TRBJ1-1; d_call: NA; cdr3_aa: CAISEAINTEAFF; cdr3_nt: TGTGCCATCAGTGAAGCGATAAACACTGAAGCTTTCTTT
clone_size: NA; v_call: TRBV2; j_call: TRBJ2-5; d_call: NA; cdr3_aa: CASSVTWRETQYF; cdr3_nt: TGTGCCAGCAGTGTTACGTGGAGGGAGACCCAGTACTTC
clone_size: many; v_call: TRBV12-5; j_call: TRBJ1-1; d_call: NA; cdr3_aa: CASGFMEGTEAFF; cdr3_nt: TGTGCTAGTGGTTTCATGGAGGGCACTGAAGCTTTCTTT
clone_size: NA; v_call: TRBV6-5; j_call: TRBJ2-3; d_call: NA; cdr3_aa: CASSYKLQSTDTQYF; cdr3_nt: TGTGCCAGCAGTTATAAGCTACAGAGCACAGATACGCAGTATTTT
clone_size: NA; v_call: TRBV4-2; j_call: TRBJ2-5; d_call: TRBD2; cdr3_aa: CASSDAGVETQYF; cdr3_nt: TGTGCCAGCAGTGACGCGGGGGTGGAGACCCAGTACTTC
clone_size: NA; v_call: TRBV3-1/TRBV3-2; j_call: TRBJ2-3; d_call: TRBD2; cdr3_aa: CASSPRTSADTQYF; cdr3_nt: TGTGCCAGCAGCCCCCGGACTAGTGCAGATACGCAGTATTTT
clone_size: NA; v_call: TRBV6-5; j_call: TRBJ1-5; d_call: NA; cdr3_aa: CASSYSSGGNQPQHF; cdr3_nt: TGTGCCAGCAGTTACTCGAGCGGGGGCAATCAGCCCCAGCATTTT
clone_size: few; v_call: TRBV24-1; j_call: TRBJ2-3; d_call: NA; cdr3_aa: CATSQGGNTQYF; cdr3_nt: TGTGCCACCAGCCAGGGGGGCAATACGCAGTATTTT
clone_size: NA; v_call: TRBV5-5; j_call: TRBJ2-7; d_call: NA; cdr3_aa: CASSSRGESSYEQYF; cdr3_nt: TGTGCCAGCAGTTCCAGGGGCGAAAGCTCCTACGAGCAGTACTTC
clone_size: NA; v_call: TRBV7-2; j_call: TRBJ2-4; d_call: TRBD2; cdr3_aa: CASSSGLAGAQDF; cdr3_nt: TGTGCCAGCAGTTCTGGACTAGCGGGGGCCCAGGACTTC
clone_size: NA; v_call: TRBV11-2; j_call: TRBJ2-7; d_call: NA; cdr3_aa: CASSFWSVGEQYF; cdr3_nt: TGTGCCAGCAGCTTCTGGAGTGTAGGCGAGCAGTACTTC
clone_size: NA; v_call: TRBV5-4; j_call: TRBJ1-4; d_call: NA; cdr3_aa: CASSWGGTNEKLFF; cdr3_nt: TGTGCCAGCAGCTGGGGGGGTACTAATGAAAAACTGTTTTTT
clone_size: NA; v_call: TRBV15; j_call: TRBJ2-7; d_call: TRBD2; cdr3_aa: CATRRGGPNYEQYF; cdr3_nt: TGTGCCACCCGACGGGGGGGACCAAACTACGAGCAGTACTTC
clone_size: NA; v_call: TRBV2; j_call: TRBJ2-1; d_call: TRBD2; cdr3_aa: CASRRSGDDNEQFF; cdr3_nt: TGTGCCAGCAGAAGGAGCGGGGATGACAATGAGCAGTTCTTC
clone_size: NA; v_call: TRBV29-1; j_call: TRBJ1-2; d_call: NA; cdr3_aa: CSVARDNANYGYTF; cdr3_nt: TGCAGCGTTGCCCGGGACAACGCTAACTATGGCTACACCTTC
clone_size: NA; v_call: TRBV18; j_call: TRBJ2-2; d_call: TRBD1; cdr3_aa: CASSSTGGANTGELFF; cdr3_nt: TGTGCCAGCTCATCGACAGGGGGTGCGAACACCGGGGAGCTGTTTTTT
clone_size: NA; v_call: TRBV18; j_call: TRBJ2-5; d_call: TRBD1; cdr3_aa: CASSPFARDRGFRYQETQYF; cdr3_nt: TGTGCCAGCTCACCTTTCGCCCGGGACAGGGGATTTCGGTACCAAGAGACCCAGTACTTC
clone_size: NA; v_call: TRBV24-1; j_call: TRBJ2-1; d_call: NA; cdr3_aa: CAPQQQLVYTRRAHEQFF; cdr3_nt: TGTGCCCCGCAACAACAGTTAGTTTACACTAGGAGGGCCCATGAGCAGTTCTTC
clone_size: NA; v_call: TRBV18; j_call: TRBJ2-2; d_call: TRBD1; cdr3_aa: CASSPSGTGLGTGELFF; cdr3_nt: TGTGCCAGCTCACCCTCCGGGACAGGGCTTGGAACCGGGGAGCTGTTTTTT
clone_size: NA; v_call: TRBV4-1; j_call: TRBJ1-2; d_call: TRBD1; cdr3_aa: CASSRLGQGREGGYTF; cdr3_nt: TGCGCCAGCAGCCGCTTGGGACAGGGGAGGGAGGGAGGCTACACCTTC
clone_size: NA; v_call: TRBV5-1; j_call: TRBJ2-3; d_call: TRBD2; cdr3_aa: CASTLAGVTDTQYF; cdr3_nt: TGCGCCAGCACCCTAGCGGGGGTCACAGATACGCAGTATTTT
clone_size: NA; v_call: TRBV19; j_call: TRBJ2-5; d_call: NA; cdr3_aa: CASSIAEGAIKTQYF; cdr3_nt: TGTGCCAGTAGTATAGCGGAAGGGGCGATAAAGACCCAGTACTTC
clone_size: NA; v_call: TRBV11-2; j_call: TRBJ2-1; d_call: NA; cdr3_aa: CASSSQGNNEQFF; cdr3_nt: TGTGCCAGCAGCTCCCAGGGTAACAATGAGCAGTTCTTC
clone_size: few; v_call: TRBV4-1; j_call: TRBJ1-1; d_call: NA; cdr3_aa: CASSPQERTEAFF; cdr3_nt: TGCGCCAGCAGTCCACAGGAGCGCACTGAAGCTTTCTTT
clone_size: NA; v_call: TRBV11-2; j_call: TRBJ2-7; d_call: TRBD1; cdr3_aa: CASSLSRGLLEQYF; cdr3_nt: TGTGCCAGCAGCCTCTCAAGGGGGCTTCTCGAGCAGTACTTC
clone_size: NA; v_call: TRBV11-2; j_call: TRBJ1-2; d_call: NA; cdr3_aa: CASSLNQGNYGYTF; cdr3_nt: TGTGCCAGCAGCCTCAACCAGGGGAACTATGGCTACACCTTC
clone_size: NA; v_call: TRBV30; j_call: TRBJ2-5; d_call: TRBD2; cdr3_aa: CAWSVTSGGTWRVETQYF; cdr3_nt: TGTGCCTGGAGTGTGACTAGCGGGGGGACCTGGAGGGTAGAGACCCAGTACTTC
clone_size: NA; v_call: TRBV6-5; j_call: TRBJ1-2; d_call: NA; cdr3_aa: CASIETPQGIYGYTF; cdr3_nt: TGTGCCAGCATAGAGACCCCTCAGGGGATATATGGCTACACCTTC
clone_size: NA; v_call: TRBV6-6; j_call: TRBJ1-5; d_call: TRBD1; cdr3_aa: CASSYGTGELYQPQHF; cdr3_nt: TGTGCCAGCAGTTACGGGACAGGAGAATTGTATCAGCCCCAGCATTTT
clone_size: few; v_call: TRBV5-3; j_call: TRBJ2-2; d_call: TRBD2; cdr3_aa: CARSFSGGAGELFF; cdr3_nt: TGTGCCAGAAGCTTTAGCGGGGGGGCCGGGGAGCTGTTTTTT
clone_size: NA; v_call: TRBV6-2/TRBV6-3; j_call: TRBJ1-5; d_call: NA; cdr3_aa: CASSYTGRSNQPQHF; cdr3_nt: TGTGCCAGCAGTTATACAGGTCGTAGCAATCAGCCCCAGCATTTT
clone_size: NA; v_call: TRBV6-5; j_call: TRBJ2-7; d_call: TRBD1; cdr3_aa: CASSSSGTGGYEQYF; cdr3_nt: TGTGCCAGCAGTTCATCCGGGACAGGGGGTTACGAGCAGTACTTC
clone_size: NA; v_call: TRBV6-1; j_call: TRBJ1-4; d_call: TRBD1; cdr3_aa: CASSRGQATNEKLFF; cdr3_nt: TGTGCCAGCAGCCGAGGACAGGCAACTAATGAAAAACTGTTTTTT